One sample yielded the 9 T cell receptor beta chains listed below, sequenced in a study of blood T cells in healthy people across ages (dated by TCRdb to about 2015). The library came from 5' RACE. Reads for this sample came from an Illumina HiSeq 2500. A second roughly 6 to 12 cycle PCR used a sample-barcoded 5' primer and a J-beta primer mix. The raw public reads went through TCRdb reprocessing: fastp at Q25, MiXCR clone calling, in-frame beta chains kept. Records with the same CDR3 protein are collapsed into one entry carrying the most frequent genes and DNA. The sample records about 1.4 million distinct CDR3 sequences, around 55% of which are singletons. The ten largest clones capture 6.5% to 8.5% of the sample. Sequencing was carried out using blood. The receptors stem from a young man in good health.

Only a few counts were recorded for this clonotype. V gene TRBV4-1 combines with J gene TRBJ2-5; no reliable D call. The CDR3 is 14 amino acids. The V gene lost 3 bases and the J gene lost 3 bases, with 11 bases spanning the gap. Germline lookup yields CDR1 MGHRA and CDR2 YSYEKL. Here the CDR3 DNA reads TGCGCCAGCAGCCACGGCCTGGGCAAAGAGACCCAGTACTTC. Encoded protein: CASSHGLGKETQYF.

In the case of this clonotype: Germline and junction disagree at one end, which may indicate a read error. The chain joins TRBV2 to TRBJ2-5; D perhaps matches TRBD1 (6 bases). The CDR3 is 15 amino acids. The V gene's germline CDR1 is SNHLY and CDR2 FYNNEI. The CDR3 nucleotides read TGTGTCAGCAGTGATGTGGGACACTTGTCGGAGACCCAGTACTTC. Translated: CVSSDVGHLSETQYF.

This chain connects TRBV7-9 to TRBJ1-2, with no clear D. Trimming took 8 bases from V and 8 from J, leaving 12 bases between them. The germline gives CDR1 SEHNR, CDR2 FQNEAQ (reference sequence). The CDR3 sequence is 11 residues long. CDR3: CASGVLRGYTF. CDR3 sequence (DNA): TGTGCCAGCGGGGTTTTACGCGGCTACACCTTC. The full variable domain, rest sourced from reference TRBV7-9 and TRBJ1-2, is DTGVSQNPRHKITKRGQNVTFRCDPISEHNRLYWYRQTLGQGPEFLTYFQNEAQLEKSRLLSDRFSAERPKGSFSTLEIQRTEQGDSAMYLCASGVLRGYTFGSGTRLTVV.

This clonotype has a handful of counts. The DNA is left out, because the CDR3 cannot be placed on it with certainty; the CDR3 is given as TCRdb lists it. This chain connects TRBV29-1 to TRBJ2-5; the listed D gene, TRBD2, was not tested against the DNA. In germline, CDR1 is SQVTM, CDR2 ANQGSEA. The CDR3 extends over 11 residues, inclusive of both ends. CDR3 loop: CSVGTGTWEYF.

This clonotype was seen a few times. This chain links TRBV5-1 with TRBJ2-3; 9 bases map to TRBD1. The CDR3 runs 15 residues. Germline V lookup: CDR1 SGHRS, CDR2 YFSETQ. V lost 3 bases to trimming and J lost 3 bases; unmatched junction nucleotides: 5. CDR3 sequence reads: CASSWDREATDTQYF. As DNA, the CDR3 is TGCGCCAGCAGCTGGGACAGGGAAGCGACAGATACGCAGTATTTT.

CDR3 sequence (DNA): TGTGCCACCAAACTGGAGGGCACGAAGCGAAAACTGTTTTTT. Protein product: CATKLEGTKRKLFF. The chain carries TRBV6-5 and TRBJ1-4; D is unclear. The CDR3 runs 14 residues. V was trimmed by 10 bases and J by 10 bases, leaving 22 bases between them. Germline V CDR1 and CDR2: MNHEY, SVGAGI.

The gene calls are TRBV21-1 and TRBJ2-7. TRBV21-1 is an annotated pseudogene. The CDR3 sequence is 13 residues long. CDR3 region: CASSRWSSYEQYF. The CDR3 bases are TGTGCCAGCAGCAGGTGGTCCTCCTACGAGCAGTACTTC.

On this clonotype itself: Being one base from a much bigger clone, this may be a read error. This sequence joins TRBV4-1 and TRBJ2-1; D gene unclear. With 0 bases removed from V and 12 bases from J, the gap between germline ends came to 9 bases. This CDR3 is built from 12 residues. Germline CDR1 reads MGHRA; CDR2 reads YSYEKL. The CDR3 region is CASSQDLDGQFF. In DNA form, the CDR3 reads TGCGCCAGCAGCCAAGATCTTGATGGGCAGTTCTTC.

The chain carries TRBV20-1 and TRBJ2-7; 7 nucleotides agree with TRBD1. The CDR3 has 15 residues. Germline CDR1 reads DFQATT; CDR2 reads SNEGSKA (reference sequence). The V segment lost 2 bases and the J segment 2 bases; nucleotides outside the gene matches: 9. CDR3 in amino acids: CSARFVHRGTYEQYF. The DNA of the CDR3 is TGCAGTGCTAGATTCGTCCACAGGGGTACCTACGAGCAGTACTTC.